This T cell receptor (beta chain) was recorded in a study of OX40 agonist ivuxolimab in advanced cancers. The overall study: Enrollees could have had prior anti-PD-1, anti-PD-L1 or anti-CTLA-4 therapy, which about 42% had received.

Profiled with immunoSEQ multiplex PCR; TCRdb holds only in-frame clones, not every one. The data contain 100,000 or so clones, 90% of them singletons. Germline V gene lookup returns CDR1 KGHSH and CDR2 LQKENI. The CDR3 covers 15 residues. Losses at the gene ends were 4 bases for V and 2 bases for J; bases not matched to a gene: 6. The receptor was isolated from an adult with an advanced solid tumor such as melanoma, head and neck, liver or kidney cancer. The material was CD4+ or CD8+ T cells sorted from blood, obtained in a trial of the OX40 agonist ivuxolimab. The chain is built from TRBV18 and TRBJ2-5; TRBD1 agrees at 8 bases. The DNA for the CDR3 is TGTGCCAGCTCACTCTCCCGGACAGGGCAAGAGACCCAGTACTTC. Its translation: CASSLSRTGQETQYF. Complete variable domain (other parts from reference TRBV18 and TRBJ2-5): NAGVMQNPRHLVRRRGQEARLRCSPMKGHSHVYWYRQLPEEGLKFMVYLQKENIIDESGMPKERFSAEFPKEGPSILRIQQVVRGDSAAYFCASSLSRTGQETQYFGPGTRLLVL.